One sample yielded the 19 T cell receptor beta chains listed below, sequenced in a study of blood T cell repertoires in COVID-19. Assay: immunoSEQ multiplex PCR; the TCRdb copy retains only in-frame clones and omits some. The table records 90,000 to 150,000 clones, approximately 87% of them present only once. Sequencing was done on a sample of peripheral blood. Receptor source: a man in his 70s who had recovered from COVID-19.

The rearrangement links TRBV6-5 to TRBJ2-7; TRBD1 is a possible D gene (6 bases). Germline loops: CDR1 MNHEY, CDR2 SVGAGI. The CDR3 is 15 residues long. The V end lost 6 bases, the J end lost 2 bases, and 17 bases lay between the germline ends. This CDR3 reads CASRQLGQIPYEQYF. The CDR3 DNA sequence: TGTGCCAGCAGGCAACTCGGACAGATCCCCTACGAGCAGTACTTC.

J is TRBJ2-2 and V is TRBV4-1; 10 positions agree with TRBD2. Germline loops: CDR1 MGHRA, CDR2 YSYEKL. The J segment lost 4 bases and the V segment lost 0 bases, leaving 8 bases of the junction unmatched. The CDR3 consists of 18 residues. In nucleotides, the CDR3 is TGCGCCAGCAGCCAAGATCGGGCTAGCGGGGGCCTCACCGGGGAGCTGTTTTTT. It is translated as CASSQDRASGGLTGELFF.

This rearrangement joins TRBV2 to TRBJ2-1; D remains ambiguous. Germline CDR1 is SNHLY and CDR2 is FYNNEI. The ends were cut back, 5 bases at V and 0 bases at J, with 14 bases in the middle. CDR3 length: 16 residues. The DNA for the CDR3 is TGTGCCAGCAGTCCTAGGAAGGCATACTCCTACAATGAGCAGTTCTTC. Translation gives CASSPRKAYSYNEQFF.

The sample holds a few counts of this clone. This chain connects TRBV30 to TRBJ1-1; D is possibly TRBD1 (5 bases). The V end was cut by 0 bases, the J end by 4 bases, with 9 bases between. In germline, CDR1 is GTSNPN, CDR2 SVGIG (reference sequence). This CDR3 is built from 13 residues. CDR3 DNA sequence: TGTGCCTGGAGTGTACCGGGGGGCACTGAAGCTTTCTTT. Its translation: CAWSVPGGTEAFF.

This chain links TRBV2 with TRBJ2-7, with D perhaps TRBD2 (5 bases). Germline CDR1 SNHLY, CDR2 FYNNEI. Trimming stripped 4 bases from V and 6 bases from J, with 13 bases between. The CDR3 length is 13 residues. CDR3 in DNA: TGTGCCAGCAGTGCGGAAGTAGCGCGCGAGCAGTACTTC. Protein product: CASSAEVAREQYF.

With regard to this clone: Since a much larger clone is just one base distant, this may be a read error. This rearrangement joins TRBV5-1 to TRBJ1-2; 7 bases fit TRBD1. Trimming cost V 4 bases and J 2 bases; bases outside gene matches: 2. The CDR3 contains 13 residues. Germline values: CDR1 SGHRS, CDR2 YFSETQ. Written as DNA, the CDR3 is TGCGCCAGCAGCCCACAGGGGAACTATGGCTACACCTTC. Its translation: CASSPQGNYGYTF.

In its sample, this clone was seen a few times. V and J are TRBV5-1 and TRBJ2-7, with a tentative D call TRBD1 (6 bases). CDR1 and CDR2 from the germline V gene are SGHRS and YFSETQ. The CDR3 is made up of 14 amino acids. V gave up 4 bases and J gave up 5 bases, with 16 bases separating them. The CDR3 region has the DNA TGCGCCAGCAGCCCCCGGGACACGGGCCACGAGCAGTACTTC. It yields the protein CASSPRDTGHEQYF.

The chain combines TRBV15 with TRBJ2-7; D is uncertain. There are 15 residues in the CDR3. V was clipped by 0 bases and J by 0 bases, with 9 bases between them. Germline-derived CDR1 and CDR2 are LNHNV and YYDKDF (reference sequence). The chain's CDR3 is CATSRDRGSSYEQYF. The CDR3 region has the DNA TGTGCCACCAGCAGAGATCGAGGTAGCTCCTACGAGCAGTACTTC.

The chain joins TRBV30 to TRBJ1-2; tentative D call: TRBD1 (5 bases). CDR3 size: 15 residues. V was trimmed by 3 bases and J by 6 bases, leaving 20 bases between them. Germline V lookup: CDR1 GTSNPN, CDR2 SVGIG (reference sequence). The CDR3 is CAWSPRIGAVHGYTF. CDR3 nucleotide sequence: TGTGCCTGGAGCCCGAGGATAGGGGCAGTCCATGGCTACACCTTC.

The chain links TRBV7-3 to TRBJ2-2, with TRBD2 matching over 10 bases. Germline trimming cut 6 bases from V and 7 bases from J; bases unmatched to any gene: 5. The CDR3 totals 14 residues. Looked up from germline, CDR1 is SGHTA and CDR2 is FQGTGA. The CDR3 spells CASSSGRPGGELFF. The CDR3 bases are TGTGCCAGCAGTAGCGGGAGGCCGGGCGGGGAGCTGTTTTTT.

The V and J genes are TRBV7-3 and TRBJ2-1; no reliable D call. The germline gives CDR1 SGHTA, CDR2 FQGTGA. The CDR3 loop spans 13 amino acids. Trimming pared 8 bases from V and 0 bases from J, leaving 8 bases between. Here the CDR3 DNA reads TGTGCCAGCGCCGATAGCTCCTACAATGAGCAGTTCTTC. This gives the protein CASADSSYNEQFF.

This clone occurred once. The rearrangement links TRBV4-1 to TRBJ1-4; a weak D match, TRBD1 (6 bases). CDR1 is MGHRA, CDR2 YSYEKL, per germline. The CDR3 spans 17 residues. Trimming cost V 4 bases and J 3 bases, with 18 bases left between them. CDR3 nucleotides: TGCGCCAGCAGCCGGAATAGGGGACAAACTCCTAATGAAAAACTGTTTTTT. It is translated as CASSRNRGQTPNEKLFF.

The chain combines TRBV18 with TRBJ1-4; tentatively, D is TRBD1 (5 bases). CDR1 is KGHSH, CDR2 LQKENI, per germline. With 2 bases removed from V and 0 bases from J, the gap between germline ends came to 10 bases. This CDR3 comprises 16 residues. This CDR3 is CASSPFGGATNEKLFF. CDR3 coding DNA: TGTGCCAGCTCACCATTCGGGGGTGCAACTAATGAAAAACTGTTTTTT. The complete variable domain, with remaining parts taken from reference TRBV18 and TRBJ1-4, reads NAGVMQNPRHLVRRRGQEARLRCSPMKGHSHVYWYRQLPEEGLKFMVYLQKENIIDESGMPKERFSAEFPKEGPSILRIQQVVRGDSAAYFCASSPFGGATNEKLFFGSGTQLSVL.

This clone was recorded once. V is TRBV9 and J is TRBJ2-3; 14 nucleotides line up with TRBD2. CDR3 size: 17 residues. The germline V gene has CDR1 SGDLS and CDR2 YYNGEE. After removal of 3 bases from V and 1 base from J, the junction contained 4 bases not matched to a gene. CDR3 protein: CASSAGTSGGGTDTQYF. The CDR3 nucleotides read TGTGCCAGCAGCGCCGGGACTAGCGGGGGTGGCACAGATACGCAGTATTTT.

The V and J genes are TRBV3-1 (or the pseudogene TRBV3-2) and TRBJ1-1; D uncertain. The CDR3 length is 15 residues. Germline lookup yields CDR1 LGHDT and CDR2 YNNKEL (reference sequence). V gave up 0 bases and J gave up 1 base, with 9 bases separating them. CDR3 protein: CASSQDLATNTEAFF. In DNA, the CDR3 is TGTGCCAGCAGCCAAGACTTAGCGACGAACACTGAAGCTTTCTTT.

The chain carries TRBV3-1 (or the pseudogene TRBV3-2) and TRBJ2-7; no firm D call. Trimming stripped 3 bases from V and 6 bases from J, with 12 bases between. This CDR3 has 13 residues. Germline CDR1 LGHDT, CDR2 YNNKEL (reference sequence). The CDR3 region is CASSQTTITEQYF. CDR3 DNA: TGTGCCAGCAGCCAGACGACAATCACCGAGCAGTACTTC.

The rearrangement joins TRBV7-2 to TRBJ2-2; 11 positions match TRBD2. The CDR3 has 15 amino acids. Unmatched junction bases numbered 1, after V lost 1 base and J lost 6 bases. In germline, CDR1 is SGHTA, CDR2 FQGNSA. The CDR3 protein is CASSLVAGGSGELFF. The CDR3 bases are TGTGCCAGCAGCTTAGTAGCGGGAGGGTCCGGGGAGCTGTTTTTT.

This clone was detected once. The chain employs TRBV6-5 and TRBJ2-7; TRBD2 is a possible D gene (5 bases). Trimming shortened V by 0 bases and J by 3 bases, and 12 bases separated the two germline ends. This CDR3 is built from 15 residues. Germline V CDR1 and CDR2: MNHEY, SVGAGI. CDR3 amino acids: CASSYSLAISYEQYF. DNA of the CDR3: TGTGCCAGCAGTTACTCCCTAGCAATAAGCTACGAGCAGTACTTC.

The chain couples TRBV19 to TRBJ2-7; 13 bases fit TRBD2. The J segment lost 0 bases and the V segment lost 4 bases, leaving 6 bases of the junction unmatched. The CDR3 loop spans 17 amino acids. Per germline, CDR1 LNHDA and CDR2 SQIVND (reference sequence). The CDR3 nucleotides are TGTGCCAGTAGTAAATTGTGGACTAGCGGGAGCTCCTACGAGCAGTACTTC. It specifies CASSKLWTSGSSYEQYF.